These T cell receptor beta chains were read from a single sample in a study of shared clonotypes between healthy human individuals. Data came from immunoSEQ multiplex PCR; TCRdb stores just in-frame clones and leaves some out. Of about 600,000 clones listed, around 97% were seen once; the top ten hold 0.057%. Input material: naive CD4+ T cells sorted from blood. These receptors all stem from a woman in her twenties or thirties in good health. Both conserved end residues are part of each CDR3. The order of the fields is CDR3 protein, J gene, V gene.

cdr3_aa: CASSYSISGSSYEQYF
j_call: TRBJ2-7
v_call: TRBV6-5

cdr3_aa: CASSLIDGAPGANVLTF
j_call: TRBJ2-6
v_call: TRBV7-9

cdr3_aa: CASSSGVSNQPQHF
j_call: TRBJ1-5
v_call: TRBV28

cdr3_aa: CASSPSGTGLVGELFF
j_call: TRBJ2-2
v_call: TRBV27

cdr3_aa: CASSPRTVRSYEQYF
j_call: TRBJ2-7
v_call: TRBV14

cdr3_aa: CASRLVSPTNYGYTF
j_call: TRBJ1-2
v_call: TRBV2

cdr3_aa: CASSMRDSLGANVLTF
j_call: TRBJ2-6
v_call: TRBV28

cdr3_aa: CASSKDGYGPGEQYF
j_call: TRBJ2-7
v_call: TRBV7-2

cdr3_aa: CASTPRETLAYTF
j_call: TRBJ1-2
v_call: TRBV2

cdr3_aa: CASSLGLAGSDEQYF
j_call: TRBJ2-7
v_call: TRBV7-2

cdr3_aa: CASSLQGRRSSYEQYF
j_call: TRBJ2-7
v_call: TRBV6-6

cdr3_aa: CASRKPGGFYEQYF
j_call: TRBJ2-7
v_call: TRBV28

cdr3_aa: CASSEVWGATGELFF
j_call: TRBJ2-2
v_call: TRBV6-1

cdr3_aa: CASIVRHTGELFF
j_call: TRBJ2-2
v_call: TRBV2

cdr3_aa: CASSLLAGGSTSYNEQFF
j_call: TRBJ2-1
v_call: TRBV5-1

cdr3_aa: CASSVGQGSSGNTIYF
j_call: TRBJ1-3
v_call: TRBV5-8

cdr3_aa: CASSSTGTSDLSYEQYF
j_call: TRBJ2-7
v_call: TRBV11-2

cdr3_aa: CASRVGAFYYEQYF
j_call: TRBJ2-7
v_call: TRBV6-1

cdr3_aa: CASARAGTGVRGGYTF
j_call: TRBJ1-2
v_call: TRBV23-1

cdr3_aa: CASSSTSGEWGEKLFF
j_call: TRBJ1-4
v_call: TRBV7-8

cdr3_aa: CSVEGQGAGSGYEQYF
j_call: TRBJ2-7
v_call: TRBV29-1

cdr3_aa: CASSHRRGTPLHF
j_call: TRBJ1-6
v_call: TRBV28

cdr3_aa: CASWTGPKPAFF
j_call: TRBJ1-1
v_call: TRBV28

cdr3_aa: CASSREETQYF
j_call: TRBJ2-5
v_call: TRBV5-4

cdr3_aa: CASSAVRTDTQYF
j_call: TRBJ2-3
v_call: TRBV19

cdr3_aa: CASSRTSGSNTGELFF
j_call: TRBJ2-2
v_call: TRBV6-4

cdr3_aa: CASTSGLGRETQYF
j_call: TRBJ2-5
v_call: TRBV21-1

cdr3_aa: CASSFETASVGYTF
j_call: TRBJ1-2
v_call: TRBV28

cdr3_aa: CASSLGDYSYEQYF
j_call: TRBJ2-7
v_call: TRBV11-1

cdr3_aa: CASSKKVPGYTF
j_call: TRBJ1-2
v_call: TRBV21-1

cdr3_aa: CASSPNSGSITYEQYF
j_call: TRBJ2-7
v_call: TRBV28

cdr3_aa: CASSVRAYEQYF
j_call: TRBJ2-7
v_call: TRBV6-5

cdr3_aa: CASRPGQVSYEQYF
j_call: TRBJ2-7
v_call: TRBV6-1

cdr3_aa: CASSPHGSETQYF
j_call: TRBJ2-5
v_call: TRBV28

cdr3_aa: CASSPSLAEGNEQFF
j_call: TRBJ2-1
v_call: TRBV18

cdr3_aa: CASSLDSNYGYTF
j_call: TRBJ1-2
v_call: TRBV7-2

cdr3_aa: CASSLGAREATDTQYF
j_call: TRBJ2-3
v_call: TRBV11-3

cdr3_aa: CASSLQREDADTQYF
j_call: TRBJ2-3
v_call: TRBV5-1

cdr3_aa: CAWSVTGNNQPQHF
j_call: TRBJ1-5
v_call: TRBV30

cdr3_aa: CASSLAAGGIQYF
j_call: TRBJ2-4
v_call: TRBV7-9

cdr3_aa: CASSPGLNEKLFF
j_call: TRBJ1-4
v_call: TRBV18

cdr3_aa: CASSPLGVGNTEAFF
j_call: TRBJ1-1
v_call: TRBV18

cdr3_aa: CASSVIAGGPRGTGELFF
j_call: TRBJ2-2
v_call: TRBV9

cdr3_aa: CSVFNDGYEQYF
j_call: TRBJ2-7
v_call: TRBV29-1

cdr3_aa: CASSLAGEDTEAFF
j_call: TRBJ1-1
v_call: TRBV5-1

cdr3_aa: CASSLRGDTEAFF
j_call: TRBJ1-1
v_call: TRBV7-9

cdr3_aa: CASSATGLNEQFF
j_call: TRBJ2-1
v_call: TRBV6-4

cdr3_aa: CASSPTVGGANVLTF
j_call: TRBJ2-6
v_call: TRBV5-1

cdr3_aa: CASSTDRLLPEAFF
j_call: TRBJ1-1
v_call: TRBV7-8

cdr3_aa: CASSFPEMNTEAFF
j_call: TRBJ1-1
v_call: TRBV5-4